The clone carrying this T cell receptor beta chain was seen more than once but under ten times. The sample belongs to a study of blood T cell repertoires in COVID-19. Trimming took 7 bases from V and 5 from J; bases not matched to a gene: 5. The germline V gene encodes CDR1 ENHRY and CDR2 SYGVKD. CDR3 length equals 14 residues. Clones were read by immunoSEQ multiplex PCR, and TCRdb kept only the in-frame ones, dropping some. The data show 45,000 to 55,000 clones, roughly 70% seen once. This sequence originates from a woman aged 70-85 years with acute or convalescent COVID-19. The chain carries TRBV10-3 and TRBJ2-2, with 9 bases fitting TRBD2. Sequences were obtained from peripheral blood. The CDR3 bases are TGTGCCATCAAGGCGGGAGGGCCGACCGGGGAGCTGTTTTTT. Protein: CAIKAGGPTGELFF.